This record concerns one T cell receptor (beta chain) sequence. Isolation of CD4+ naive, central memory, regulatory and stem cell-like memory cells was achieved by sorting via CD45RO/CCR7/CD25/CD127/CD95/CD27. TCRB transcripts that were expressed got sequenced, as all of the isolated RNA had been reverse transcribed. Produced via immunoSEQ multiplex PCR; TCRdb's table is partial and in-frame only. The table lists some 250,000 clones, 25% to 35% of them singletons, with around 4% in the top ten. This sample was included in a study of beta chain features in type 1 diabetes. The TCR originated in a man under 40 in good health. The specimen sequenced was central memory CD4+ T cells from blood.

CDR3 coding DNA: TGTGCCAGCAGCCAAGATGGCGGGAATTCACCCCTCCACTTT. This codes for CASSQDGGNSPLHF. The chain combines TRBV4-2 with TRBJ1-6, with no clear D. Per germline, CDR1 LGHNA and CDR2 YNFKEQ. V lost 0 bases and J 7 bases, leaving 7 bases between the germline ends. The CDR3 loop spans 14 amino acids.